The present TCR beta chain was sequenced within a study of T cell clonotyping in hematopoietic cell transplantation. Findings of the study overall: At the given depth, recipient repertoires were over 95% de novo clonotypes. Recipient TCR diversity dropped after transplant; expanded clonotypes rose from day 30 to 180. Broader posttransplant TCR repertoire diversity was predicted by graft donor and pretransplant recipient Inverse Simpson Index values.

In regard to this clone: Its antigen is currently unknown.

Trimming took off 2 bases at V and 2 bases at J, with 8 bases between the two ends. The CDR3 is 14 residues long. Germline CDR1 and CDR2: MNHEY and SVGAGI. This table comes from immunoSEQ multiplex PCR, and its TCRdb copy is limited to in-frame clones, with some not included. The sample shows 35,000 to 45,000 clones, around 95% of them seen only once. V gene TRBV6-5 combines with J gene TRBJ2-3; possible D gene TRBD1, 6 bases. The sample comprised peripheral blood mononuclear cells. This TCR was recovered from a woman aged 45-59 years in good health. Some clones in this sample may be carry-over from other donors' samples. DNA for the CDR3: TGTGCCAGCAGTTACGAGGGGGTCACAGATACGCAGTATTTT. Amino acid sequence: CASSYEGVTDTQYF.